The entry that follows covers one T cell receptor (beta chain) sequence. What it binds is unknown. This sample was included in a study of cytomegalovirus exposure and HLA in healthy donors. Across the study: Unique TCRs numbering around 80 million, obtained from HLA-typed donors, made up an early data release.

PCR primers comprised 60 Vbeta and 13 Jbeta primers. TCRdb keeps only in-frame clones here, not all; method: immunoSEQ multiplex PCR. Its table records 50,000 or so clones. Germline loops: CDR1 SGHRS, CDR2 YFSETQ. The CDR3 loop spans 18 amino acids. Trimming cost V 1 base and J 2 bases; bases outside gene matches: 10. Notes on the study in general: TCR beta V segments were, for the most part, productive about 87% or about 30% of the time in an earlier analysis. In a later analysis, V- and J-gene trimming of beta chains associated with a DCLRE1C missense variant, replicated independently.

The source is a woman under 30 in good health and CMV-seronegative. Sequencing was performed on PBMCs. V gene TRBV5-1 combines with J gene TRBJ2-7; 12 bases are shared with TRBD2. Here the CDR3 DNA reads TGCGCCAGCAGCTTGTTCATACGGACTAGCGGGACCCCCTACGAGCAGTACTTC. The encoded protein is CASSLFIRTSGTPYEQYF.